This TCR beta chain was sequenced for a study of tumor and adjacent non-tumor tissue in lung cancer. TCRbeta libraries were built with three rounds of nested PCR, modified from ARM-PCR. Via MiXCR, TCRdb re-called the multiplex PCR reads, giving one row per CDR3 protein. The repertoire includes about 200,000 distinct CDR3 sequences, roughly 70% of them detected once, and about 25% sits in the top ten. RNA was extracted from bulk tissue without any cell sorting. Donors were chemotherapy-naive, newly diagnosed lung cancer surgical patients in China, August–late 2014. Germline CDR1 SQVTM, CDR2 ANQGSEA. The CDR3 has 17 amino acids. V shed 2 bases, J shed 2 bases, and the junction held 14 bases outside the gene matches. On this clonotype: A much larger clonotype is one base distant, so this may be a read error.

The material sequenced was lung tumor tissue. The source is a man between 60 and 75 years old with non-small cell lung cancer. The genes are TRBV29-1 and TRBJ1-1; TRBD1 matches at 7 bases. The CDR3 nucleotides are TGCAGCGTTGAAAGGCCGGAGGGGGCCCTCAGAAACACTGAAGCTTTCTTT. Protein sequence: CSVERPEGALRNTEAFF.